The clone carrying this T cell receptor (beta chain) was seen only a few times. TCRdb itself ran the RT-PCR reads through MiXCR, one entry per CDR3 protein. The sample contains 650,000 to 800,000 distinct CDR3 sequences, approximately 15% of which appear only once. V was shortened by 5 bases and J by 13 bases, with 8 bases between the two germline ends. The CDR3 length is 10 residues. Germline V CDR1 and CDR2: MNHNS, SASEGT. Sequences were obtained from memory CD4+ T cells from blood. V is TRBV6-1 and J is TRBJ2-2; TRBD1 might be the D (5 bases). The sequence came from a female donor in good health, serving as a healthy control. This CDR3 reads CASSNRWLFF. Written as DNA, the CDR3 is TGTGCCAGCAGTAACAGGTGGCTGTTTTTT.